The 10 T cell receptor beta chains listed next were all sequenced from one sample in a study of T cells after yellow fever vaccination. TCRdb used MiXCR to reprocess the 5' RACE reads, holding one entry per CDR3 protein. The table records under 700,000 distinct CDR3 sequences, about 17% of them present only once. The specimen was PBMCs, collected 4 to 6 days after the first yellow fever vaccination. All receptors derive from a man between 18 and 35 years old who received the YFV17D yellow fever vaccine.

The chain joins TRBV9 to TRBJ2-7; 8 bases match TRBD2. The CDR3 length is 15 residues. Losses at the gene ends were 4 bases for V and 0 bases for J; bases not matched to a gene: 6. The germline gives CDR1 SGDLS, CDR2 YYNGEE. CDR3 sequence reads: CASSPRGGVSYEQYF. CDR3 nucleotide sequence: TGTGCCAGCAGCCCCCGGGGGGGGGTCTCCTACGAGCAGTACTTC.

This chain joins TRBV20-1 and TRBJ2-1, with D possibly TRBD2 on 5 matching bases. Trimming stripped 6 bases from V and 9 bases from J, with 12 bases between. Germline CDR1 is DFQATT and CDR2 is SNEGSKA (reference sequence). There are 11 residues in the CDR3. Here the CDR3 reads CSAPWSGEQFF. The CDR3 DNA reads as TGCAGTGCCCCCTGGAGCGGTGAGCAGTTCTTC.

The CDR3 here is CATSRPYTSGVTGELFF. CDR3 sequence (DNA): TGTGCCACCAGCAGACCCTACACTAGCGGGGTCACCGGGGAGCTGTTTTTT. This chain links TRBV15 with TRBJ2-2, with 10 bases lining up with TRBD2. This CDR3 comprises 17 residues. Losses at the gene ends were 2 bases for V and 4 bases for J; bases not matched to a gene: 7. The V gene's germline CDR1 is LNHNV and CDR2 YYDKDF (reference sequence).

Only a few counts were recorded for this clonotype. In nucleotides, the CDR3 is TGTGCCAGATCCCATTGGGGGGGGACCGTGATCACTGAAGCTTTCTTT. It translates to CARSHWGGTVITEAFF. The chain is built from TRBV6-4 and TRBJ1-1; tentatively, D is TRBD1 (5 bases). V lost 9 bases and J 4 bases, leaving 24 bases between the germline ends. Germline V gives CDR1 MRHNA, CDR2 SNTAGT. The CDR3 sequence is 16 residues long.

CDR3 sequence reads: CASRRGARRGATNEKLFF. Here the CDR3 DNA reads TGTGCCAGCAGACGAGGGGCAAGGCGGGGTGCAACTAATGAAAAACTGTTTTTT. This chain joins TRBV28 and TRBJ1-4, with TRBD1 as a possible D gene (5 bases). The CDR3 runs 18 residues. Looked up from germline, CDR1 is MDHEN and CDR2 is SYDVKM. Trimming cost V 6 bases and J 0 bases, with 20 bases left between them.

This clonotype was observed at least ten times. This chain links TRBV7-9 with TRBJ2-5; no clear D. CDR1 is SEHNR, CDR2 FQNEAQ, per germline (reference sequence). Trimming left V 5 bases short and J 5 bases short, with 3 bases between. CDR3 size: 10 residues. The CDR3 sequence is CASSRETQYF. The CDR3 DNA follows: TGTGCCAGCAGCCGGGAGACCCAGTACTTC.

This clonotype has more than one count but fewer than ten. V usage is TRBV19 and J usage is TRBJ1-2; D is uncertain. The germline CDR1 and CDR2 sequences are LNHDA and SQIVND (reference sequence). The CDR3 extends over 13 amino acids. Trimming cost V 1 base and J 8 bases, with 11 bases left between them. The CDR3 protein is CASSIAPPRGYTF. CDR3 DNA sequence: TGTGCCAGTAGTATAGCCCCCCCCCGCGGCTACACCTTC.

Only a few counts were recorded for this clonotype. The chain couples TRBV7-3 to TRBJ2-6, with D uncertain. From germline, CDR1 is SGHTA and CDR2 FQGTGA. V was trimmed by 3 bases and J by 4 bases, leaving 7 bases between them. This CDR3 contains 14 residues. CDR3 sequence: CASSFGLGANVLTF. The CDR3 DNA follows: TGTGCCAGCAGCTTTGGATTAGGGGCCAACGTCCTGACTTTC.

This chain uses TRBV7-3 with TRBJ1-6, with no clear D. The CDR3 loop spans 13 amino acids. CDR1 is SGHTA, CDR2 FQGTGA, per germline. Trimming stripped 4 bases from V and 9 bases from J, with 10 bases between. DNA for the CDR3: TGTGCCAGCAGCTCCAAGGGAAGTTCACCCCTCCACTTT. Translation gives CASSSKGSSPLHF.

The CDR3 region has the DNA TGTGCCAGCAGTCCCGGGACTAGCGGGGGGCGAAATGAGCAGTTCTTC. This codes for CASSPGTSGGRNEQFF. This rearrangement joins TRBV6-1 to TRBJ2-1, with 15 bases identical to TRBD2. The CDR3 is made up of 16 amino acids. With V trimmed by 5 bases and J by 7 bases, 6 bases remained unmatched. Looked up from germline, CDR1 is MNHNS and CDR2 is SASEGT.